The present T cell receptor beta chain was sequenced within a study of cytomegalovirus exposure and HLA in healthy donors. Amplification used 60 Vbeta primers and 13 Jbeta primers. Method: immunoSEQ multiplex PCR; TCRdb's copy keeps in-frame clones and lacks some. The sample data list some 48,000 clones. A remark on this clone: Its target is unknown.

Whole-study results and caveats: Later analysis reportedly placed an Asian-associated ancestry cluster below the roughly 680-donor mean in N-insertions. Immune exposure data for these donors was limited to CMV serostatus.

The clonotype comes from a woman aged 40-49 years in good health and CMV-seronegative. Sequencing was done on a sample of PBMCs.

The chain's CDR3 is CASSLRGGETQYF. CDR3 DNA sequence: TGTGCCAGCAGCTTAAGGGGCGGAGAGACCCAGTACTTC. The chain has TRBV7-2 and TRBJ2-5; a weak D match, TRBD1 (5 bases). This CDR3 has 13 amino acids. The germline V gene has CDR1 SGHTA and CDR2 FQGNSA. Deletions cut 2 bases from V and 4 bases from J, with 8 bases between.